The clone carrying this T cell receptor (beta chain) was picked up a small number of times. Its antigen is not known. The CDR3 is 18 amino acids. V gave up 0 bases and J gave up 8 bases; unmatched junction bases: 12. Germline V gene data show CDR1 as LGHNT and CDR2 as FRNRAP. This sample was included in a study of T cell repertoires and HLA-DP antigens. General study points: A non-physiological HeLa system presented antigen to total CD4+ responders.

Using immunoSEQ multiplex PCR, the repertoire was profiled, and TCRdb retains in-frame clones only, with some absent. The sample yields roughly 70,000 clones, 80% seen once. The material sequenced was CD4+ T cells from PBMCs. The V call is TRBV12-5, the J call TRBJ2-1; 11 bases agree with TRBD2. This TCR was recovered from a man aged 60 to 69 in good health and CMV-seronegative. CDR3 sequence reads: CASGLVKTSGKLADEQFF. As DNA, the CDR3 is TGTGCTAGTGGTTTGGTAAAGACTAGCGGGAAGTTGGCCGATGAGCAGTTCTTC.